The 10 T cell receptor beta chains reported below all come from one sample, sequenced in a study of identical twins. Each CDR3 protein is one row after TCRdb ran MiXCR on the 5' RACE reads. The data hold about 520,000 distinct CDR3 sequences, with around 20% observed a single time. This sample also appeared in a second study, on T cells expressing NK-cell markers.

The sample comprised CD4+ T cells sorted from blood. The source is a woman between 18 and 29 years old in good health.

This clonotype was observed at least ten times. The J gene is TRBJ1-2, the V gene TRBV12-3 or TRBV12-4; TRBD1 is a possible D gene (6 bases). There are 13 residues in the CDR3. Between the trimmed V and J ends, which lost 9 bases and 4 bases, there was a span of 15 bases. The DNA of the CDR3 is TGTGCCAGTAATCAGGGGTACGGCTATGGCTACACCTTC. Protein sequence: CASNQGYGYGYTF.

In its sample, this clonotype was seen a few times. The rearrangement uses TRBV7-8 and TRBJ1-5; the D is unclear. The CDR3 runs 16 residues. Trimming took 7 bases from V and 0 from J, leaving 16 bases between them. CDR1 is SGHVS and CDR2 is FQNEAQ in the germline V gene. CDR3 nucleotide sequence: TGTGCCAGCATCGTGGGAAGCAGAACTAGCAATCAGCCCCAGCATTTT. It yields the protein CASIVGSRTSNQPQHF.

The V and J genes are TRBV7-2 and TRBJ2-1; 7 bases line up with TRBD1. CDR3 size: 16 residues. Germline loops: CDR1 SGHTA, CDR2 FQGNSA. The trim removed 4 bases at V and 4 bases at J, leaving 10 bases unmatched. The CDR3 protein is CASSSPTGQIYNEQFF. CDR3 DNA sequence: TGTGCCAGCAGCTCCCCTACGGGACAGATTTACAATGAGCAGTTCTTC.

The gene calls are TRBV15 and TRBJ1-5; D ambiguous. V lost 0 bases, J lost 9 bases, and 3 bases lay in between. The CDR3 extends over 11 amino acids. CDR1 is LNHNV and CDR2 is YYDKDF in the germline V gene (reference sequence). The CDR3 region is CATSRDGPQHF. The CDR3 DNA reads as TGTGCCACCAGCAGAGATGGGCCCCAGCATTTT.

This clonotype has just a few counts. CDR3 sequence: CASSFSPQGKRITYEQYF. The DNA of the CDR3 is TGCGCCAGCAGCTTCAGCCCACAGGGGAAGAGAATCACCTACGAGCAGTACTTC. The chain carries TRBV5-1 and TRBJ2-7, with 7 bases fitting TRBD1. The J segment lost 2 bases and the V segment lost 2 bases, leaving 16 bases of the junction unmatched. Germline loops: CDR1 SGHRS, CDR2 YFSETQ. The CDR3 is 18 amino acids.

The sample holds a few counts of this clonotype. The chain links TRBV5-1 to TRBJ2-1; D may correspond to TRBD1 or TRBD2 (7 bases each). Germline V gene lookup returns CDR1 SGHRS and CDR2 YFSETQ. Between the trimmed V and J ends, which lost 0 bases and 10 bases, there was a span of 20 bases. CDR3 length: 16 amino acids. As DNA, the CDR3 is TGCGCCAGCAGCTTGGATCCAGCGGGACAGCTCGGGGAGCAGTTCTTC. It translates to CASSLDPAGQLGEQFF.

This clonotype has only a few counts. The V call is TRBV6-1, the J call TRBJ1-6; 9 nucleotides match TRBD1. Trimming cost V 6 bases and J 9 bases; bases outside gene matches: 9. The CDR3 length is 15 residues. Germline V gene sequence: CDR1 MNHNS, CDR2 SASEGT. The CDR3 DNA sequence: TGTGCCAGCAGACGGACAGGGGAGAGCGGTTCACCCCTCCACTTT. It translates to CASRRTGESGSPLHF.

This clonotype was counted only a few times. V and J are TRBV10-1 and TRBJ2-1; 9 positions match TRBD2. In germline, CDR1 is WNHNN, CDR2 SYGVQD (reference sequence). V dropped 3 bases and J dropped 5; count of bases not matched to a gene: 8. This CDR3 spans 16 amino acids. In DNA form, the CDR3 reads TGCGCCAGCAGTGACCGCGGGAGGGCCTCTGACAATGAGCAGTTCTTC. It specifies CASSDRGRASDNEQFF.

A single count supports this clonotype. The chain combines TRBV9 with TRBJ2-1, with 13 positions matching TRBD2. The germline V gene encodes CDR1 SGDLS and CDR2 YYNGEE. J lost 0 bases, V lost 3 bases, and 3 bases had no gene match. CDR3 size: 17 residues. The CDR3 region is CASSAGLAGLSYNEQFF. CDR3 coding DNA: TGTGCCAGCAGCGCGGGACTAGCGGGACTCTCCTACAATGAGCAGTTCTTC.

The chain links TRBV10-3 to TRBJ2-1; D gene unclear. The CDR3 runs to 11 residues. Deletions cut 3 bases from V and 15 bases from J, with 12 bases between. CDR1 ENHRY and CDR2 SYGVKD come from the germline V gene. The CDR3 DNA is TGTGCCATCAGTGAAGGTGGGTGGCCGTTCTTC. It codes for CAISEGGWPFF.